This TCR beta chain was obtained from a study of blood T cell repertoires in COVID-19. CDR3 length equals 12 residues. Trimming shortened V by 3 bases and J by 10 bases, and 15 bases separated the two germline ends. Germline assignment: CDR1 DFQATT and CDR2 SNEGSKA (reference sequence). TCRdb's table, derived via immunoSEQ multiplex PCR, lists solely in-frame clones and lacks some. Seen here are 220,000 or so clones, around 83% observed once, and the top ten hold around 8%. Sequencing was done on a sample of peripheral blood. The TCR comes from a woman of 80 years or more with COVID-19, enrolled during active disease. This rearrangement joins TRBV20-1 to TRBJ1-2, with D hard to call. CDR3 sequence reads: CSASDGVSFYTF. DNA of the CDR3: TGCAGTGCTAGTGACGGGGTGAGCTTCTACACCTTC.